This T cell receptor (beta chain) derives from a study of OX40 agonist ivuxolimab in advanced cancers. TCRdb's table, derived via immunoSEQ multiplex PCR, lists solely in-frame clones and lacks some. Of over 65,000 clones listed, around 87% were seen once; the top ten hold approximately 7.7%. The CDR3 has 14 amino acids. The V gene's germline CDR1 is LNHDA and CDR2 SQIVND (reference sequence). V was pared by 9 bases and J by 2 bases, with 9 bases of the junction left unmatched. In its sample, this clone was seen a few times. Specimen: CD4+ or CD8+ T cells sorted from blood, collected in a trial of the OX40 agonist ivuxolimab. The chain carries TRBV19 and TRBJ1-2; TRBD1 agrees at 7 bases. This receptor was identified in an adult with an advanced solid tumor such as melanoma, head and neck, liver or kidney cancer. The CDR3 is CASKRQGENYGYTF. The DNA for the CDR3 is TGTGCCAGCAAACGACAGGGTGAGAACTATGGCTACACCTTC.